These T cell receptor beta chains were read from a single sample in a study of blood T cell repertoires in COVID-19. TCRdb's copy holds only in-frame clones and misses some; the assay was immunoSEQ multiplex PCR. The data hold 200,000 to 250,000 clones, with roughly 82% observed a single time. Sample: peripheral blood. The source is a human donor in a cohort sampled during active COVID-19. The CDR3 runs from the conserved cysteine through the conserved F or W.

j_gene,v_gene,CDR3aa
TRBJ2-1,TRBV4-1,CASRQGIDSNEQFF
TRBJ2-1,TRBV5-1,CASSGAPSGRYNEQFF
TRBJ1-3,TRBV7-9,CASSSVQGVGNTIYF
TRBJ2-3,TRBV7-6,CASSPSASITDTQYF
TRBJ2-1,TRBV24-1,CATGMYGANDEQFF
TRBJ2-1,TRBV28,CASTAPGGAPNEQFF
TRBJ1-1,TRBV18,CASSPQEVGYTEAFF
TRBJ2-3,TRBV29-1,CSVISGSTDTQYF
TRBJ2-3,TRBV7-8,CASSLVLARTDTQYF
TRBJ1-4,TRBV5-8,CASSLVRTGDEKLFF
TRBJ2-7,TRBV3-1/TRBV3-2,CASSRKPELLAGVSGEQYF
TRBJ1-1,TRBV6-5,CASSMWGQGTEAFF
TRBJ2-7,TRBV6-2/TRBV6-3,CASSYSPGGASSYEQYF
TRBJ2-5,TRBV19,CASSKDRGGETQYF
TRBJ2-5,TRBV4-1,CASSQDERQALMETQYF
TRBJ2-7,TRBV10-3,CAISESLPGTSGRTSYEQYF
TRBJ2-7,TRBV24-1,CATSDPQRQGANEQYF
TRBJ2-5,TRBV9,CASSTGTSKETQYF
TRBJ2-6,TRBV2,CASSEGGSAGANVLTF
TRBJ2-3,TRBV6-5,CASTLRTDTQYF
TRBJ2-7,TRBV28,CASSLSWQYYEQYF
TRBJ1-2,TRBV4-1,CASSHTGTGNYGYTF
TRBJ2-2,TRBV19,CASSGPELFF
TRBJ2-3,TRBV4-1,CASGGVTDTQYF